Reported below is one T cell receptor (beta chain). The antigen it binds to is not known. Within one base of it there is no much larger clone, and no base qualities were kept. The immunoSEQ Assay was used to sequence TCRbeta CDR3 regions. After extraction, genomic DNA underwent amplification by bias-controlled multiplex PCR, followed by high-throughput sequencing. Per the authors' processing: To quantify the absolute abundance of each unique TCRbeta CDR3 region, sequences were collapsed and filtered. T cell fraction was estimated by normalizing TCRbeta template counts to usable DNA, which was measured by amplifying reference genes present in all nucleated cells. Repertoire TCRs were annotated as SARS-CoV-2-specific by exact matching of V gene, CDR3 amino acid sequence and J gene to a known reactive TCR set. The reference SARS-CoV-2 TCR set came from MIRA and was filtered for enrichment in COVID-19-positive ImmuneCODE repertoires, removing public or cross-reactive TCRs. Drawing on the MIRA antigens, annotated TCRs were analysed further at the level of specific ORF or position within ORF. Breadth was defined as the number of annotated unique rearrangements divided by the total number of unique productive rearrangements, and depth was defined as the summed frequency of the annotated unique rearrangements. Two-sided Wilcoxon rank-sum tests were used to compare TCR breadth between groups. TCRdb took over this immuneACCESS table, retaining in-frame rearrangements with V and J assigned. Such tables are incomplete; in checked studies, under half of the missing clones stem from an unresolved V gene, and the remainder is unexplained. The V and J calls and clone size come from that table; D and trimming were worked out from the DNA. In all, the sample holds more than 250,000 clones, and around 87% of those were seen once. About 3.6% of the sample lies in the top ten.

From the cysteine up to the phenylalanine, the CDR3 has a length of 15 residues. The entry retains the CDR3 DNA only, 45 bases that are in frame from base 1. V loses 6 bases of germline sequence and J loses 6 bases, and the interval between the two ends is 21 bases. In the germline V gene, CDR1 corresponds to SQVTM and CDR2 to ANQGSEA. This sample was included in a study of Ad26.COV2.S vaccination and SARS-CoV-2 variants (dated by TCRdb to the early 2020s). For context, the study as a whole: Donors in the vaccine arm were drawn from COV1001, a multicentre, randomized, double-blind, placebo-controlled phase I-IIa trial testing Ad26.COV2.S in healthy adults. Dosing of Ad26.COV2.S was intramuscular, at either 5x10^10 or 1x10^11 viral particles, delivered as one shot or as two shots spaced 56 days apart. TCRbeta repertoire sequencing served as the tool for gauging how specific and how broad the SARS-CoV-2-reactive T cell receptors were following Ad26.COV2.S vaccination. A total of 32 samples were included in the TCR-sequenced set, comprising around 19 Ad26.COV2.S vaccine recipients, 5 placebo recipients and 8 SARS-CoV-2 convalescent individuals. Trial participants were randomized into five groups of five: low-dose or high-dose Ad26.COV2.S given once or twice, or placebo on both occasions. Blinding of investigators to trial group allocation was maintained during experiments and outcome assessment. Study-wide conclusions, independent of this receptor: After vaccination, spike-specific CD8+ and CD4+ T cell responses were reported to show substantial breadth. Spike-specific TCR breadth was higher in Ad26.COV2.S recipients than in placebo recipients (P = 0.0014). Vaccine and placebo recipients had comparable non-spike TCR breadth, which fits with the vaccine containing only spike. The study was not powered to compare responses between vaccine doses or regimens. The authors noted that total T cell responses may have been underestimated by the TCR breadth and depth analyses.

The meaning of the sample's treatment or condition label: some 19 received Ad26.COV2.S at low or high dose, single or two shots; about 5 received placebo; per-sample allocation not given. Repertoires of vaccine and placebo recipients were sequenced from samples collected on day 63 after the first injection. Between 29 July and 7 August 2020, Cohort 1b enrolled about 27 adults aged 18-55 years at one site in Boston, USA. Ad26.COV2.S was a replication-incompetent adenovirus type 26 vector that expressed a prefusion-stabilized SARS-CoV-2 spike protein derived from the original Wuhan strain. The chain was built from TRBV29-1 and TRBJ2-1; tentative D gene TRBD1, with 6 bases matching. The sequencing used peripheral blood, collected in a trial of Ad26.COV2.S vaccine versus placebo. This sequence was found in a person between 18 and 59 years old who received the Ad26.COV2.S COVID-19 vaccine or a placebo. The DNA is TGCAGCGTACCGGGACATACAACCCTAGTCAATGAGCAGTTCTTC. Its translation is CSVPGHTTLVNEQFF.